A selection of T cell receptor beta chains follows, all from one sample in a study of blood T cell repertoires in COVID-19. Assay used: immunoSEQ multiplex PCR; TCRdb lists only in-frame clones, some missing. Altogether hundreds of thousands of clones are present, about nine tenths being singletons, with the ten largest covering less than 4%. The sequenced sample consisted of PBMCs or T cells enriched from blood (not recorded which). The source is a woman aged 25 to 39 with acute COVID-19. The CDR3 runs from the conserved cysteine through the conserved F or W. Each record gives: clone size, V gene, J gene, D gene, CDR3 protein, CDR3 DNA. A D gene is named only where the DNA matches it firmly. Clone size is stated in some rows and not others, as once, few, many or a class when expanded.

NA,TRBV9,TRBJ2-1,TRBD1,CASSDAGTGSVNEQFF,TGTGCCAGCAGCGACGCCGGGACAGGGTCAGTCAATGAGCAGTTCTTC
NA,TRBV27,TRBJ2-2,NA,CASSLRRGTGELFF,TGTGCCAGCAGCTTACGCAGGGGAACGGGGGAGCTGTTTTTT
NA,TRBV19,TRBJ1-4,NA,CASRQQGANEKLFF,TGTGCCAGTAGACAACAGGGAGCTAATGAAAAACTGTTTTTT
NA,TRBV19,TRBJ1-5,TRBD1,CASISGQRNQPQHF,TGTGCCAGTATCTCGGGACAGCGCAATCAGCCCCAGCATTTT
NA,TRBV2,TRBJ1-1,NA,CASSVEFYREDTEAFF,TGTGCCAGCAGTGTAGAGTTTTACAGGGAAGACACTGAAGCTTTCTTT
NA,TRBV7-2,TRBJ2-5,TRBD1,CASSGQTGSTETQYF,TGTGCCAGCAGCGGACAGACAGGGTCGACAGAGACCCAGTACTTC
once,TRBV28,TRBJ2-5,NA,CASSPRLRAGKETQYF,TGTGCCAGCAGTCCTAGGCTCCGGGCAGGGAAAGAGACCCAGTACTTC
NA,TRBV11-2,TRBJ1-6,NA,CASGRGNSPLHF,TGTGCCAGTGGGCGGGGAAATTCACCCCTCCACTTT
NA,TRBV2,TRBJ1-6,TRBD1,CASRTGLSRSPLHF,TGTGCCAGCAGGACAGGGTTATCGCGGTCACCCCTCCACTTT
NA,TRBV7-8,TRBJ1-4,TRBD1,CASSLGTGAEKLFF,TGTGCCAGCAGCCTCGGGACAGGGGCTGAAAAACTGTTTTTT
NA,TRBV7-9,TRBJ1-2,NA,CASSLSVSNYGYTF,TGTGCCAGCAGCTTAAGCGTATCCAACTATGGCTACACCTTC
few,TRBV7-2,TRBJ2-6,NA,CASTLQPGESGANVLTF,TGTGCCAGCACTCTTCAACCGGGGGAGTCTGGGGCCAACGTCCTGACTTTC
NA,TRBV18,TRBJ1-2,TRBD1,CASSLRGQSNYGYTF,TGTGCCAGCTCACTAAGGGGACAGTCGAACTATGGCTACACCTTC
NA,TRBV11-2,TRBJ2-3,NA,CASSLSGSTDTQYF,TGTGCCAGCAGCTTAAGCGGTAGCACAGATACGCAGTATTTT
NA,TRBV2,TRBJ1-6,NA,CASTEGRVSYNSPLHF,TGTGCCAGCACCGAAGGGAGGGTCTCCTATAATTCACCCCTCCACTTT
NA,TRBV6-4,TRBJ2-3,NA,CASSGGSGGDTQYF,TGTGCCAGCAGTGGAGGAAGCGGTGGAGATACGCAGTATTTT
NA,TRBV15,TRBJ1-2,NA,CATSTYSQDGYTF,TGTGCCACCAGCACCTACTCACAGGATGGCTACACCTTC
NA,TRBV5-5,TRBJ1-5,TRBD1,CASSPRTGGLNQPQHF,TGTGCCAGCAGCCCCCGGACAGGGGGCCTCAATCAGCCCCAGCATTTT
NA,TRBV5-4,TRBJ1-3,NA,CASSLNHRAAGNTIYF,TGTGCCAGCAGCTTGAATCACAGGGCGGCTGGAAACACCATATATTTT
NA,TRBV24-1,TRBJ2-5,TRBD2,CATPREGSGGHQETQYF,TGTGCCACCCCCAGGGAGGGAAGCGGGGGGCATCAAGAGACCCAGTACTTC
NA,TRBV19,TRBJ1-2,NA,CASSMTPLRREGSYGYTF,TGTGCCAGTAGTATGACCCCTCTCCGCAGGGAGGGTAGCTATGGCTACACCTTC
NA,TRBV10-2,TRBJ1-6,NA,CASSEAGSWNSPLHF,TGCGCCAGCAGTGAGGCGGGATCTTGGAATTCACCCCTCCACTTT
NA,TRBV3-1/TRBV3-2,TRBJ2-5,TRBD2,CASSQGRGGLETQYF,TGTGCCAGCAGCCAGGGGCGGGGGGGCCTGGAGACCCAGTACTTC
NA,TRBV5-1,TRBJ1-5,NA,CASSLAPSDYSNQPQHF,TGCGCCAGCAGCTTGGCTCCATCGGACTATAGCAATCAGCCCCAGCATTTT
NA,TRBV11-2,TRBJ1-2,TRBD1,CASSRGTGVGYTF,TGTGCCAGCAGCCGTGGAACAGGGGTCGGCTACACCTTC
NA,TRBV28,TRBJ1-5,TRBD1,CASSSPNTGVSQPQHF,TGTGCCAGCAGTTCCCCCAACACAGGGGTGAGTCAGCCCCAGCATTTT
NA,TRBV2,TRBJ2-4,TRBD1,CASSDRALNIQYF,TGTGCCAGCAGCGACAGGGCTCTAAACATTCAGTACTTC
NA,TRBV14,TRBJ1-6,NA,CASSQVKGGSPLHF,TGTGCCAGCAGCCAAGTAAAGGGAGGCTCACCCCTCCACTTT
few,TRBV18,TRBJ2-7,NA,CASSPLSSYEQYF,TGTGCCAGCTCACCTCTCAGTTCCTACGAGCAGTACTTC
few,TRBV19,TRBJ1-2,NA,CASSGQNYGYTF,TGTGCCAGTAGTGGACAAAACTATGGCTACACCTTC
NA,TRBV30,TRBJ1-5,TRBD1,CAWSVRAGGDQPQHF,TGTGCCTGGAGTGTCCGGGCAGGGGGAGATCAGCCCCAGCATTTT
NA,TRBV6-2/TRBV6-3,TRBJ2-5,NA,CASSSPSGARRQETQYF,TGTGCCAGCAGCAGCCCCAGTGGGGCGCGACGACAAGAGACCCAGTACTTC
once,TRBV4-3,TRBJ1-3,NA,CASSLGGAGNTIYF,TGCGCCAGCAGCCTGGGGGGAGCTGGAAACACCATATATTTT
NA,TRBV29-1,TRBJ1-2,NA,CSVAPGYGYTF,TGCAGCGTCGCCCCGGGGTATGGCTACACCTTC
NA,TRBV7-6,TRBJ2-2,NA,CASSLRTGWNTGELFF,TGTGCCAGCAGCTTAAGAACAGGGTGGAACACCGGGGAGCTGTTTTTT
NA,TRBV19,TRBJ2-2,NA,CASSTDLGGTGELFF,TGTGCCAGTAGTACAGACTTGGGGGGCACCGGGGAGCTGTTTTTT
NA,TRBV4-1,TRBJ2-1,NA,CATAGAIKDNEQFF,TGCGCCACGGCGGGCGCCATAAAGGACAATGAGCAGTTCTTC
NA,TRBV5-1,TRBJ2-2,TRBD1,CASSEGQPNTGELFF,TGCGCCAGCAGCGAGGGACAGCCGAACACCGGGGAGCTGTTTTTT
NA,TRBV14,TRBJ1-1,NA,CASSHPRPFGGEAFF,TGTGCCAGCAGCCACCCACGGCCGTTCGGAGGGGAAGCTTTCTTT
once,TRBV12-3/TRBV12-4,TRBJ2-7,NA,CASSNGLHEQYF,TGTGCCAGCAGCAATGGACTCCACGAGCAGTACTTC
few,TRBV5-4,TRBJ1-1,NA,CASSHAGGHSEAFF,TGTGCCAGCAGCCACGCAGGAGGCCATAGTGAAGCTTTCTTT
NA,TRBV7-8,TRBJ1-1,NA,CASSHGGGRHTEAFF,TGTGCCAGCAGCCACGGGGGGGGCCGGCACACTGAAGCTTTCTTT